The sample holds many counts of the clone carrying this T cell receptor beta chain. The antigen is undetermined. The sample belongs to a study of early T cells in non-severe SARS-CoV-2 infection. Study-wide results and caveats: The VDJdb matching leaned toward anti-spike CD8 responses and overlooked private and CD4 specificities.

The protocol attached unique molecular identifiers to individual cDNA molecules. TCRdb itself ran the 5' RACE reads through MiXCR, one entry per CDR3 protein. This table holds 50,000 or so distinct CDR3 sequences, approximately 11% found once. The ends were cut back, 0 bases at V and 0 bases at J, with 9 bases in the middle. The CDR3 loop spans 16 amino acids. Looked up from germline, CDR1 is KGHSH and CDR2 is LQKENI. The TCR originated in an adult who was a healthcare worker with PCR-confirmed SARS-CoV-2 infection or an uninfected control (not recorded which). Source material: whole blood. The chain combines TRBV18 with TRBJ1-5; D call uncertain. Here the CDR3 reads CASSPPGFDSNQPQHF. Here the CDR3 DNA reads TGTGCCAGCTCACCACCCGGGTTCGATAGCAATCAGCCCCAGCATTTT.